This T cell receptor beta chain was documented in a study of OX40 agonist ivuxolimab in advanced cancers. Turning to the overall study: Ivuxolimab was an agonistic, fully human IgG2 monoclonal antibody directed against OX40 (CD134), a costimulatory receptor. Intravenous ivuxolimab was administered to patients every 2 weeks at six dose levels: 0.01, 0.1, 0.3, 1.5, 3 and 10 mg/kg. Among the approximately 50 dose-escalation patients, around 19 had hepatocellular carcinoma, approximately 15 melanoma, 9 renal cell carcinoma and 9 head and neck cancer. A male proportion of about 79% and a mean age of approximately 61 years, ranging from roughly 23 to 79, were recorded for the dose-escalation cohort. Patients were allowed to have had prior anti-PD-1, anti-PD-L1 or anti-CTLA-4 therapy, and around two fifths of the dose-escalation patients had been treated with checkpoint inhibitors. Partial responses occurred in three dose-escalation patients, of whom one had hepatocellular carcinoma and two had cutaneous melanoma. The point of sequencing TCRbeta in the periphery was to test whether ivuxolimab changed TCR sequence diversity and drove clonal T-cell expansion. The paper covers the monotherapy dose-escalation part of the phase I ivuxolimab trial, which included N ≈ 54 patients.

Patients with autoimmune disease history or receiving systemic immunosuppression were excluded from the trial. Peripheral blood for TCR sequencing was collected from all dose cohorts at baseline, on cycle 4 day 1, and on cycle 7 day 1. The samples were drawn from a first-in-human, open-label, multicenter phase I dose-escalation trial of ivuxolimab. Adults with locally advanced or metastatic melanoma, renal cell, hepatocellular, or head and neck squamous cell carcinoma were enrolled in the trial. Before TCR sequencing, CD4+ T cells and CD8+ T cells were sorted from peripheral blood as separate populations. The full study reports these points: The antigen specificity of the peripheral T cells that underwent clonal expansion was not determined. After ivuxolimab, CD8+ T cells had more expanded clones than CD4+ T cells on average. In the 0.1-3.0 mg/kg groups, partial responders had among the lowest normalized peripheral clonal expansion, particularly in CD8+ T cells. Low levels of normalized T-cell clonal expansion were also seen in some nonresponding patients. At doses of 0.1 to 3.0 mg/kg, clonal expansion of both CD4+ and CD8+ T cells in blood was seen between baseline and week 6.

With respect to this clone: Its antigen remains unidentified. No base qualities exist here, and no much larger clone lies one base off it.

Via the germline V gene (reference sequence), CDR1 is GTSNPN and CDR2 SVGIG. The junction shows trimming of 3 bases on V and 7 bases on J, plus 15 bases between the germline ends. The CDR3 sequence holds 13 residues, the cysteine and phenylalanine included. CDR3 DNA only is kept here, 39 bases in frame from base 1. Genomic DNA was isolated from the sorted cells so that the TCRbeta CDR3 region could be sequenced. The immunoSEQ Assay was used for sequencing of TCRbeta CDR3 regions. TCRdb stores this immuneACCESS table with in-frame sequences only. Part of the clones is absent; in the studies checked, under half of the shortfall reflects unresolved V genes, and no reason is known for the rest. The sample table holds about 82,000 clones, of which about 91% were seen once. The ten largest clones represent roughly 2.1% of the sample.

The sample here was CD4+ or CD8+ T cells sorted from blood, taken in a trial of the OX40 agonist ivuxolimab. The rearrangement combines TRBV30 with TRBJ2-5, with no D gene named confidently. The sequence was obtained from an adult with an advanced solid tumor such as melanoma, head and neck, liver or kidney cancer. CDR3 reads: CAWSRLTPGTQYF. The DNA sequence is TGTGCCTGGAGCCGCCTTACCCCGGGGACCCAGTACTTC.